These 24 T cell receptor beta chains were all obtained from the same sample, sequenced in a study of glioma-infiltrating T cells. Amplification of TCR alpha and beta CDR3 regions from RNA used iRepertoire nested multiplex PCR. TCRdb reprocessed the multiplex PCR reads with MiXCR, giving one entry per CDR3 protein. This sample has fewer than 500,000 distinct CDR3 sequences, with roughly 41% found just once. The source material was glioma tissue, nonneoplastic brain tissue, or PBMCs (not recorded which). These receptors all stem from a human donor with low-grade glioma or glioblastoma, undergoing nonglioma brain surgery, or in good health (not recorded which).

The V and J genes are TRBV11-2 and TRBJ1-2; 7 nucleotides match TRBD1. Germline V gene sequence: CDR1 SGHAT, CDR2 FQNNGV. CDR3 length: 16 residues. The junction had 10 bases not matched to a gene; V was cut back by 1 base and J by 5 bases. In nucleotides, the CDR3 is TGTGCCAGCAGCTTAGCTTCCGCGGGACAGCTATATGGCTACACCTTC. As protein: CASSLASAGQLYGYTF.

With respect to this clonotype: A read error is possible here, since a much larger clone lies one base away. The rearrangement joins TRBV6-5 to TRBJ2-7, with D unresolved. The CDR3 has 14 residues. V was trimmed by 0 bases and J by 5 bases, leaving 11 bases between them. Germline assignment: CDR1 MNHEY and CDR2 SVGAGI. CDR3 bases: TGTGCCAGCAGTTACTCAAGGCGAATCGACGAGCAGTACTTC. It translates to CASSYSRRIDEQYF.

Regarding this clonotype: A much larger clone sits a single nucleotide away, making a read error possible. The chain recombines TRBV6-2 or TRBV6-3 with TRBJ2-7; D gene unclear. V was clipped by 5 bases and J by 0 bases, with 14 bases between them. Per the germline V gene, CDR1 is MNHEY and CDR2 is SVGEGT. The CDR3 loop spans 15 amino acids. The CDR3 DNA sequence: TGTGCCAGCAGTGACGCCTCCAGCGTCTCCTACGAGCAGTACTTC. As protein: CASSDASSVSYEQYF.

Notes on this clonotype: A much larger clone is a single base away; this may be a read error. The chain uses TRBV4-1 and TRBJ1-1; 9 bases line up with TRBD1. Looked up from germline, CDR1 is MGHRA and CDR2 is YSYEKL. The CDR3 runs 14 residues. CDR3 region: CASSQGTGYGEVFF. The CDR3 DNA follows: TGCGCCAGCAGCCAGGGGACAGGGTATGGTGAAGTTTTCTTT.

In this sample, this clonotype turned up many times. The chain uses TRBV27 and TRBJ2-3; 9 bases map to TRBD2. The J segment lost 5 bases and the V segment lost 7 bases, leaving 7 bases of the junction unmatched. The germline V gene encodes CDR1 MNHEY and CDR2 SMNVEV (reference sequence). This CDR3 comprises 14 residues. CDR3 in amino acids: CASKIWREGDTQYF. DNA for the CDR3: TGTGCCAGCAAGATCTGGCGGGAGGGAGATACGCAGTATTTT.

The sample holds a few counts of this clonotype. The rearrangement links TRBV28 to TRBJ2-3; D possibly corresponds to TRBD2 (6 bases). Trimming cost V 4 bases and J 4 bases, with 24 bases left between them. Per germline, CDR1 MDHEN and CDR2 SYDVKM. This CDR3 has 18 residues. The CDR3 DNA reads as TGTGCCAGCAGTTCGTCCTTAATCCGGGACGGAGGGGCAGATACGCAGTATTTT. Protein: CASSSSLIRDGGADTQYF.

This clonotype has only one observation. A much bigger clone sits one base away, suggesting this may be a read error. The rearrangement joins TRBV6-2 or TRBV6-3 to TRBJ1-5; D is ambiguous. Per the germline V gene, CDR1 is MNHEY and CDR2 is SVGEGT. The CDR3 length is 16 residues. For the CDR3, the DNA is TGTGCCAGCAGTCCCCCGACCCGGGGAGGGAATCAGCCCAAGCATTTT. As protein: CASSPPTRGGNQPKHF.

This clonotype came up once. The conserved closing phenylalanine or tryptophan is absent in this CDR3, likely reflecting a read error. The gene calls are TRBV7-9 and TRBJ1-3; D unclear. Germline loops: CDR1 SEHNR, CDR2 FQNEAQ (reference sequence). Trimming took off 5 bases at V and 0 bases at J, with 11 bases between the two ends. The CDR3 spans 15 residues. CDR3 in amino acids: CASSPNTVSGNTIYS. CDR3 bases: TGTGCCAGCAGCCCAAATACGGTCTCTGGAAACACCATATATTCT.

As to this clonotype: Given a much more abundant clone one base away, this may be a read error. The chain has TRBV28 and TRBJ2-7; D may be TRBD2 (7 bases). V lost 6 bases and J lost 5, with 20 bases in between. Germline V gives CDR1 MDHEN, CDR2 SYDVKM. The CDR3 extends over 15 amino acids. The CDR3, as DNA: TGTGCCAGCAGCACTCCGACTAGGGGGGGCAACGAGCAGTACTTC. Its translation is CASSTPTRGGNEQYF.

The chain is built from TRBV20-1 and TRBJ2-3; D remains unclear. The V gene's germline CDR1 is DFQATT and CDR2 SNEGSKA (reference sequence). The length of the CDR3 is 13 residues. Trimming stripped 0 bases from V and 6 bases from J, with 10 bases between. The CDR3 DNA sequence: TGCAGTGCTAGAGATCTGTCACCTGATACGCAGTATTTT. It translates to CSARDLSPDTQYF.

CDR3 sequence: CASSSLQGAVGEKLFF. The CDR3 DNA is TGTGCCAGCAGCTCCCTACAGGGGGCGGTGGGTGAAAAACTGTTTTTT. The chain couples TRBV7-6 to TRBJ1-4; TRBD1 matches at 9 bases. The germline gives CDR1 SGHVS, CDR2 FNYEAQ. This CDR3 has 16 residues. The V gene end was trimmed by 4 bases and the J gene end by 7 bases; junction bases not matched to a gene: 10. The full variable domain, rest sourced from reference TRBV7-6 and TRBJ1-4, is GAGVSQSPRYKVTKRGQDVALRCDPISGHVSLYWYRQALGQGPEFLTYFNYEAQQDKSGLPNDRFSAERPEGSISTLTIQRTEQRDSAMYRCASSSLQGAVGEKLFFGSGTQLSVL.

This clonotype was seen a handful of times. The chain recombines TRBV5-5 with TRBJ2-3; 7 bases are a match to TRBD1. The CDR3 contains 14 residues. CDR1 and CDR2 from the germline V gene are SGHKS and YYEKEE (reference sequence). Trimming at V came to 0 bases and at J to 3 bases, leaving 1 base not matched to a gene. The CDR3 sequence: CASSLGTGTDTQYF. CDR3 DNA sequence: TGTGCCAGCAGCTTGGGGACAGGTACAGATACGCAGTATTTT.

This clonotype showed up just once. The chain's CDR3 is CASSPSWGGLNEQFF. In nucleotides, the CDR3 is TGTGCCAGCAGTCCCAGTTGGGGGGGATTGAATGAGCAGTTCTTC. The chain carries TRBV27 and TRBJ2-1; 7 positions agree with TRBD2. Germline V gives CDR1 MNHEY, CDR2 SMNVEV (reference sequence). The CDR3 length is 15 residues. V shed 5 bases and J 7 bases; nucleotides not matched to a gene: 11.

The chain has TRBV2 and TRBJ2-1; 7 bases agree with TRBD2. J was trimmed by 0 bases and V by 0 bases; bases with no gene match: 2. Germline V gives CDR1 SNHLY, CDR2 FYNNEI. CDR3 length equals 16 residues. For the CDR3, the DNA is TGTGCCAGCAGTGAAGCGCGCGGGAGCTCCTACAATGAGCAGTTCTTC. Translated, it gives CASSEARGSSYNEQFF.

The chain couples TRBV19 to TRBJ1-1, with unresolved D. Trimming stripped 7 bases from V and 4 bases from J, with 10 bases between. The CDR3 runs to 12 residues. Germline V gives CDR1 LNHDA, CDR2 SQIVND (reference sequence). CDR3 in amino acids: CASTHRGTEAFF. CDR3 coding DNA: TGTGCCAGTACCCATCGGGGCACTGAAGCTTTCTTT.

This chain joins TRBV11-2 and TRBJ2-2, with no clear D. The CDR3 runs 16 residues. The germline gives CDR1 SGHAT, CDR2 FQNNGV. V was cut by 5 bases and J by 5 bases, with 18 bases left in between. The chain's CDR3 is CASSALGRSRTGELFF. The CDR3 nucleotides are TGTGCCAGCAGCGCCCTCGGCCGTTCCCGAACCGGGGAGCTGTTTTTT. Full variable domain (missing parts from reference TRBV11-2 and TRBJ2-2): EAGVAQSPRYKIIEKRQSVAFWCNPISGHATLYWYQQILGQGPKLLIQFQNNGVVDDSQLPKDRFSAERLKGVDSTLKIQPAKLEDSAVYLCASSALGRSRTGELFFGEGSRLTVL.

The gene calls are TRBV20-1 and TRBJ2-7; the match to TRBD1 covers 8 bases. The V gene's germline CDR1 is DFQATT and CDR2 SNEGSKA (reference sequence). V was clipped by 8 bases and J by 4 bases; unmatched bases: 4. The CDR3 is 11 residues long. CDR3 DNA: TGCAGTCAGGGGGCCGGTTACGAGCAGTACTTC. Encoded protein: CSQGAGYEQYF.

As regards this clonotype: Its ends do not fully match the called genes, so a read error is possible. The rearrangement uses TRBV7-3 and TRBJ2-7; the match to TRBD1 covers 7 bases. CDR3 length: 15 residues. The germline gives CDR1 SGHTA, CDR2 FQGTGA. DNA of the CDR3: TGTGCCAGAAGCTTAATAGGGGGCGCCTCGAACGAGCAGTACTTC. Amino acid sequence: CARSLIGGASNEQYF.

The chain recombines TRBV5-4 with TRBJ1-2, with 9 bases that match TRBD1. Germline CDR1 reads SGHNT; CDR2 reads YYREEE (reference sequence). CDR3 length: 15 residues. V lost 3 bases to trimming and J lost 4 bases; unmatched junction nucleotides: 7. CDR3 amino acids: CASSYQDRGFYGYTF. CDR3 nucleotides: TGTGCCAGCAGCTACCAAGACAGGGGGTTCTATGGCTACACCTTC.

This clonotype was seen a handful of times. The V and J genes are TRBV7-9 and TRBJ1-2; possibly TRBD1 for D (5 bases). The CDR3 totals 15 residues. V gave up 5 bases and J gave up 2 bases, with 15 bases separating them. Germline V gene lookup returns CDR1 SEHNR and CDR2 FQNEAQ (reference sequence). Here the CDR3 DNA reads TGTGCCAGCAGCCAGGGCGCAGTTACCAACTATGGCTACACCTTC. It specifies CASSQGAVTNYGYTF.

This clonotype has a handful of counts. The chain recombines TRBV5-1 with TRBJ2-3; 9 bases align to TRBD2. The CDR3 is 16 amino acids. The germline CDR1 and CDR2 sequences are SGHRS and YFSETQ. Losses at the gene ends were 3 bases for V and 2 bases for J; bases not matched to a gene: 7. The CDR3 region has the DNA TGCGCCAGCAGCTCTAAACTAGCGGGTTTCACAGATACGCAGTATTTT. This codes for CASSSKLAGFTDTQYF.

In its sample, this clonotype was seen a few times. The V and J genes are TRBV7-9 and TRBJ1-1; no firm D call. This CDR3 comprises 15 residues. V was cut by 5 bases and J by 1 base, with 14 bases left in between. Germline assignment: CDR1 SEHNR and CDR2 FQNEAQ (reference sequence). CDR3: CASSPVLGRNTEAFF. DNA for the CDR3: TGTGCCAGCAGCCCCGTCTTAGGACGGAACACTGAAGCTTTCTTT.

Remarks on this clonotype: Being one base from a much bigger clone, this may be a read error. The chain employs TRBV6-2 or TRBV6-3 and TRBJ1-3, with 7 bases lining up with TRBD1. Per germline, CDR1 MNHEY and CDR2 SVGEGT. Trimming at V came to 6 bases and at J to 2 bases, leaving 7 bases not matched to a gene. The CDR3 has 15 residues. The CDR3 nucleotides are TGTGCCAGCAGCTTGACAGGGATCCCTGGAAACACCATATATTTT. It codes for CASSLTGIPGNTIYF.

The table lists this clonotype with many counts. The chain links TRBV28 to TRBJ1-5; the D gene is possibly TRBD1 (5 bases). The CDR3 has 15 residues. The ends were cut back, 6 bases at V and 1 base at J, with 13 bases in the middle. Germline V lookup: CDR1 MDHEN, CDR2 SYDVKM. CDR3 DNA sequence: TGTGCCAGCAGCATAAGGGGAGTCAGCAATCAGCCCCAGCATTTT. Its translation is CASSIRGVSNQPQHF.